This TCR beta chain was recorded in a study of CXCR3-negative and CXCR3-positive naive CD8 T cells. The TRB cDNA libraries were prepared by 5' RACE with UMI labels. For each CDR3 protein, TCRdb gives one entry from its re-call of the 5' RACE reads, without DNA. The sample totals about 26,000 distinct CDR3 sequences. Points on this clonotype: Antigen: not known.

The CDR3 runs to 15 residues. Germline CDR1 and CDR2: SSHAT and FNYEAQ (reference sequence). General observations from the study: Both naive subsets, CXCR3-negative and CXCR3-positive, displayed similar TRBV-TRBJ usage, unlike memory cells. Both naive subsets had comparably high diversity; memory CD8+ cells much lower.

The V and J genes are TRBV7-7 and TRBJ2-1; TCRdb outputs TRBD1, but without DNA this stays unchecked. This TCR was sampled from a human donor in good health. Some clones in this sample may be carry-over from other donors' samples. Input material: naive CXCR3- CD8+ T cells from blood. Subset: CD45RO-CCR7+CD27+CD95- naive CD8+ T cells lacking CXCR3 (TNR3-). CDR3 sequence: CASSAGTGGYNEQFF.